This TCR beta chain appears in the sequencing data of a study of blood T cell repertoires in COVID-19. The age range of participants was 18 to 89 years, with residence in fewer than 25 US areas. In assigning cohorts, the study relied on participant-reported clinical history. The CDR3 consists of 14 residues. V was shortened by 3 bases and J by 4 bases, with 10 bases between the two germline ends. The germline CDR1 and CDR2 sequences are KGHSH and LQKENI. Original processing notes: Reference gene primer amplification gave estimated nucleated cell counts. This table comes from immunoSEQ multiplex PCR, and its TCRdb copy is limited to in-frame clones, with some not included. V, J and clone size reflect that table, while D and trimming were determined from the DNA. The sample holds roughly 250,000 clones, around 88% seen once.

The genes are TRBV18 and TRBJ2-1; D not certain. The source material was PBMCs or T cells enriched from blood (not recorded which). This receptor was taken from a woman aged 40-49 years with acute COVID-19. The CDR3 reads CASSPARQYNEQFF. CDR3 DNA: TGTGCCAGCTCACCGGCGCGGCAATACAATGAGCAGTTCTTC.